The present entry profiles one T cell receptor (beta chain) with its context. The antigen is undetermined. Naive CD45RA+ and memory CD45RA-negative subsets were split from CD4+ cells. Sequencing was performed with immunoSEQ multiplex PCR; in TCRdb, only in-frame clones are kept and a portion is missing. The sample has more than 2 million clones, roughly 94% seen once. These data are taken from a study of shared clonotypes between healthy human individuals. Study-wide background: Participating donors consisted of two women and three men aged 18 to 49. Regarding the study as a whole: Researchers found naive subsets generally carried larger estimated richness than memory subsets. Genetic and exposure-history diversity was limited by the few donors.

The sequencing sample was made of naive CD4+ T cells sorted from blood. Noted subset: CD45RA+ positively selected. The source is a man aged 18 to 30 in good health.

For the CDR3, the DNA is TGTGCCACCAGCGGTAGCGGGGAGTTCTACAATGAGCAGTTCTTC. Translation: CATSGSGEFYNEQFF. The V call is TRBV15, the J call TRBJ2-1, with TRBD2 matching 8 bases. Germline V gives CDR1 LNHNV, CDR2 YYDKDF (reference sequence). This CDR3 spans 15 amino acids. V was pared by 5 bases and J by 3 bases, with 6 bases of the junction left unmatched.